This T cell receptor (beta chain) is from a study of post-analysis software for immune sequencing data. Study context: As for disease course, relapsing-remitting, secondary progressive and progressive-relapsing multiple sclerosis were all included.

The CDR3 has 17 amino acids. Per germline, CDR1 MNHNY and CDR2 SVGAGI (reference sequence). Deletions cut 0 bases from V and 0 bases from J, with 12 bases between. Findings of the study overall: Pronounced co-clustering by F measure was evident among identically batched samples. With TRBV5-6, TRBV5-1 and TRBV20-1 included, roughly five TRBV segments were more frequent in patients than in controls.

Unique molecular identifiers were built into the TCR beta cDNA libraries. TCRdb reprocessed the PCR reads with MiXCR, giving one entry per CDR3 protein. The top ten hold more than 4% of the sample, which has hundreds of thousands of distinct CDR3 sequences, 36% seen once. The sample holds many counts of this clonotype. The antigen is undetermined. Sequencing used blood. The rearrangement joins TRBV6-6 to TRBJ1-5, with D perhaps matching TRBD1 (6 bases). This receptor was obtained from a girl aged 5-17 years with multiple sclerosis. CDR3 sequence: CASSYSSGTLSNQPQHF. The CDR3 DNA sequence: TGTGCCAGCAGTTACTCGTCCGGGACACTTAGCAATCAGCCCCAGCATTTT.